This T cell receptor beta chain comes out of a study of blood T cell repertoires in COVID-19. Study overall: Italy, Spain and the United States were the sources of the convalescent and acute COVID-19 samples. Sample material is recorded as cDNA or gDNA derived from T cells, B-cell-depleted T cells, or PBMCs.

The CDR3 sequence is 16 residues long. J was trimmed by 4 bases and V by 3 bases; bases with no gene match: 4. Germline V CDR1 and CDR2: LNHDA, SQIVND (reference sequence). In the authors' methods: Amplification from reference gene primers served as the basis for estimated nucleated cell counts. TCRdb's table, derived via immunoSEQ multiplex PCR, lists solely in-frame clones and lacks some. That table gives V, J and clone size, and the DNA gave D and trimming. The sample has roughly 250,000 clones, around nine tenths seen once; the top ten hold just under 1%. Only one count was recorded for this clone.

The sample comprised peripheral blood. The gene calls are TRBV19 and TRBJ2-5, with TRBD2 identical over 14 bases. This receptor was taken from a woman in her forties who had recovered from COVID-19. The CDR3 loop is CASSMTSGRALETQYF. In nucleotides, the CDR3 is TGTGCCAGTAGTATGACTAGCGGGAGGGCCTTAGAGACCCAGTACTTC. The full variable domain, in which reference TRBV19 and TRBJ2-5 provide the parts outside the CDR3, is DGGITQSPKYLFRKEGQNVTLSCEQNLNHDAMYWYRQDPGQGLRLIYYSQIVNDFQKGDIAEGYSVSREKKESFPLTVTSAQKNPTAFYLCASSMTSGRALETQYFGPGTRLLVL.